Each of the 15 T cell receptor beta chains below was sequenced from the same sample in a study of shared clonotypes between healthy human individuals. This table comes from immunoSEQ multiplex PCR, and its TCRdb copy is limited to in-frame clones, with some not included. Found here are 1,400,000 or so clones, approximately 98.5% of them singletons; the top ten hold approximately 0.38%. Sequenced sample: naive CD4+ T cells sorted from blood. The sample's subset: CD45RA+ positively selected. The receptors here all came from a man aged 30 to 45 in good health.

Note on this clone: Other DNA sequences within the sample encode an identical CDR3. The CDR3, as DNA: TGTGCCAGCAGCAGGACTAGCGGGGCCTACGAGCAGTACTTC. Its protein product is CASSRTSGAYEQYF. The V call is TRBV7-9, the J call TRBJ2-7; 12 bases match TRBD2. Germline values: CDR1 SEHNR, CDR2 FQNEAQ (reference sequence). V lost 5 bases to trimming and J lost 2 bases; unmatched junction nucleotides: 1. This CDR3 comprises 14 residues. The variable domain in full, with the rest retrieved from reference TRBV7-9 and TRBJ2-7, is DTGVSQNPRHKITKRGQNVTFRCDPISEHNRLYWYRQTLGQGPEFLTYFQNEAQLEKSRLLSDRFSAERPKGSFSTLEIQRTEQGDSAMYLCASSRTSGAYEQYFGPGTRLTVT.

The rearrangement joins TRBV2 to TRBJ2-3; no reliable D call. CDR3 length equals 13 residues. Between the trimmed V and J ends, which lost 5 bases and 10 bases, there was a span of 16 bases. The V gene's germline CDR1 is SNHLY and CDR2 FYNNEI. CDR3 sequence (DNA): TGTGCCAGCAGTAGAGGTCCCGCGGACGCGCAGTATTTT. This gives the protein CASSRGPADAQYF.

The V and J genes are TRBV18 and TRBJ2-5; D possibly corresponds to TRBD1 (5 bases). V shed 6 bases and J shed 2 bases, with 16 bases lying between them. Germline V CDR1 and CDR2: KGHSH, LQKENI. The CDR3 runs to 15 residues. The chain's CDR3 is CASSTDKNKQETQYF. The CDR3 coding sequence is TGTGCCAGCTCGACGGACAAAAACAAACAAGAGACCCAGTACTTC.

The chain combines TRBV10-2 with TRBJ2-1, with 9 bases lining up with TRBD2. Losses at the gene ends were 6 bases for V and 4 bases for J; bases not matched to a gene: 16. Germline CDR1 is WSHSY and CDR2 is SAAADI. This CDR3 comprises 18 residues. This CDR3 reads CASSPAISGRLNYNEQFF. In DNA form, the CDR3 reads TGCGCCAGCAGCCCCGCGATTAGCGGGAGACTTAATTACAATGAGCAGTTCTTC.

V is TRBV30 and J is TRBJ2-7; TRBD1 is a possible D gene (6 bases). Germline CDR1 reads GTSNPN; CDR2 reads SVGIG (reference sequence). The CDR3 spans 14 residues. V lost 1 base and J lost 5, with 15 bases in between. The CDR3 region is CAWSDTGYVDEQYF. The CDR3 DNA reads as TGTGCCTGGAGTGACACAGGGTATGTAGACGAGCAGTACTTC.

This sequence joins TRBV14 and TRBJ1-1; the D is unclear. Germline lookup yields CDR1 SGHDN and CDR2 FVKESK. The CDR3 consists of 11 residues. V was clipped by 1 base and J by 7 bases, with 4 bases between them. The CDR3 spells CASSQVGEAFF. The CDR3 nucleotides read TGTGCCAGCAGCCAAGTTGGTGAAGCTTTCTTT. Complete variable domain (other parts from reference TRBV14 and TRBJ1-1): EAGVTQFPSHSVIEKGQTVTLRCDPISGHDNLYWYRRVMGKEIKFLLHFVKESKQDESGMPNNRFLAERTGGTYSTLKVQPAELEDSGVYFCASSQVGEAFFGQGTRLTVV.

This clone was detected once. The sample contains more than one DNA sequence encoding this CDR3. DNA for the CDR3: TGCGCCAGCAGCTTGGTAGTAGCGGGAGGGCCCTACGAGCAGTACTTC. It specifies CASSLVVAGGPYEQYF. The chain combines TRBV5-1 with TRBJ2-7; 11 bases map to TRBD2. J was trimmed by 2 bases and V by 0 bases; bases with no gene match: 4. CDR1 and CDR2 from the germline V gene are SGHRS and YFSETQ. The CDR3 covers 16 residues.

As regards this clone: This CDR3 is also generated by other DNA sequences in the sample. J is TRBJ2-1 and V is TRBV6-5; D unresolved. V was pared by 6 bases and J by 0 bases, with 6 bases between. CDR1 and CDR2 from the germline V gene are MNHEY and SVGAGI. The CDR3 is 13 residues long. CDR3 loop: CASRLDSYNEQFF. For the CDR3, the DNA is TGTGCCAGCAGGCTAGACTCCTACAATGAGCAGTTCTTC.

This clone was seen once. This sequence joins TRBV6-6 and TRBJ1-1; D call uncertain. Germline assignment: CDR1 MNHNY and CDR2 SVGAGI (reference sequence). V gave up 6 bases and J gave up 5 bases, with 16 bases separating them. The CDR3 contains 14 residues. The CDR3 DNA reads as TGTGCCAGCAGCCCGGGCCGACTGGAGACTGAAGCTTTCTTT. As protein: CASSPGRLETEAFF.

The rearrangement uses TRBV7-6 and TRBJ1-1; D remains ambiguous. Germline loops: CDR1 SGHVS, CDR2 FNYEAQ. V was shortened by 5 bases and J by 4 bases, with 17 bases between the two germline ends. CDR3 length: 15 amino acids. In DNA, the CDR3 is TGTGCCAGCAGCCCGGCGCCGGTGAGGACCACTGAAGCTTTCTTT. It specifies CASSPAPVRTTEAFF.

This clone was observed once. The chain is built from TRBV2 and TRBJ2-7, with TRBD1 matching 7 bases. In germline, CDR1 is SNHLY, CDR2 FYNNEI. The CDR3 runs 13 residues. J was trimmed by 4 bases and V by 6 bases; bases with no gene match: 6. The CDR3 region has the DNA TGTGCCAGCAGGGGGGACAGTCGGTACGAGCAGTACTTC. Protein: CASRGDSRYEQYF. The variable domain in full, with the rest retrieved from reference TRBV2 and TRBJ2-7, is EPEVTQTPSHQVTQMGQEVILRCVPISNHLYFYWYRQILGQKVEFLVSFYNNEISEKSEIFDDQFSVERPDGSNFTLKIRSTKLEDSAMYFCASRGDSRYEQYFGPGTRLTVT.

CDR3 protein: CASSQGPGRSNNQPQHF. CDR3 bases: TGCGCCAGCAGCCAAGGGCCAGGGAGAAGTAACAATCAGCCCCAGCATTTT. This chain links TRBV4-1 with TRBJ1-5; D possibly corresponds to TRBD1 (5 bases). The CDR3 has 17 amino acids. V was trimmed by 1 base and J by 3 bases, leaving 16 bases between them. Germline CDR1 is MGHRA and CDR2 is YSYEKL.

The rearrangement links TRBV5-6 to TRBJ1-1; no reliable D call. The CDR3 loop spans 11 amino acids. Germline values: CDR1 SGHDT, CDR2 YYEEEE. The V end was cut by 0 bases, the J end by 5 bases, with 2 bases between. As DNA, the CDR3 is TGTGCCAGCAGCTTGGCGACTGAAGCTTTCTTT. Its translation is CASSLATEAFF.

The chain uses TRBV2 and TRBJ2-5; possible D gene TRBD2, 5 bases. V dropped 3 bases and J dropped 5 bases, with 13 bases sitting between them. Germline V gives CDR1 SNHLY, CDR2 FYNNEI. The CDR3 consists of 14 residues. This CDR3 is CASSEEVDTETQYF. CDR3 DNA: TGTGCCAGCAGTGAGGAGGTGGATACCGAGACCCAGTACTTC. The variable domain in full, with the rest retrieved from reference TRBV2 and TRBJ2-5, is EPEVTQTPSHQVTQMGQEVILRCVPISNHLYFYWYRQILGQKVEFLVSFYNNEISEKSEIFDDQFSVERPDGSNFTLKIRSTKLEDSAMYFCASSEEVDTETQYFGPGTRLLVL.

Only a few counts were recorded for this clone. The chain employs TRBV7-2 and TRBJ1-4; D uncertain. This CDR3 contains 13 residues. The germline V gene encodes CDR1 SGHTA and CDR2 FQGNSA. Trimming took off 2 bases at V and 5 bases at J, with 6 bases between the two ends. CDR3 coding DNA: TGTGCCAGCAGCTTACAGAGAAATGAAAAACTGTTTTTT. As protein: CASSLQRNEKLFF.